The next 13 T cell receptor beta chains were all read from a single sample in a study of blood T cell repertoires in COVID-19. Method: immunoSEQ multiplex PCR; TCRdb's copy keeps in-frame clones and lacks some. The table includes about 270,000 clones, over 80% detected once. The sample was PBMCs or T cells enriched from blood (not recorded which). These receptors originate from a woman under 40 with acute COVID-19.

This sequence joins TRBV28 and TRBJ1-5, with TRBD1 matching 8 bases. The CDR3 is 14 residues long. V was clipped by 6 bases and J by 6 bases; unmatched bases: 7. Germline V lookup: CDR1 MDHEN, CDR2 SYDVKM. The CDR3 DNA is TGTGCCAGCAGCTCGACAGGGGTTGGTCAGCCCCAGCATTTT. Translation gives CASSSTGVGQPQHF.

This clone has a single count. The chain has TRBV3-1 (or the pseudogene TRBV3-2) and TRBJ1-1, with D maybe TRBD1 (6 bases). V was trimmed by 7 bases and J by 4 bases, leaving 16 bases between them. Germline V gene lookup returns CDR1 LGHDT and CDR2 YNNKEL (reference sequence). CDR3 length: 14 residues. The CDR3 DNA sequence: TGTGCCAGCAACCCGACAGGTTCGGCCACTGAAGCTTTCTTT. This codes for CASNPTGSATEAFF.

This clone was found once. The rearrangement uses TRBV19 and TRBJ2-7; 10 bases are a match to TRBD2. The CDR3 consists of 13 residues. V shed 4 bases, J shed 7 bases, and the junction held 4 bases outside the gene matches. Germline CDR1 LNHDA, CDR2 SQIVND (reference sequence). CDR3 protein: CASSRGLAREQYF. The CDR3 DNA reads TGTGCCAGTAGTAGGGGACTAGCGAGAGAGCAGTACTTC.

CDR3 sequence: CASSQDYSGTEGEKLFF. The CDR3 DNA follows: TGCGCCAGCAGCCAAGACTACTCCGGGACAGAGGGGGAAAAACTGTTTTTT. The chain is built from TRBV4-1 and TRBJ1-4; 7 nucleotides align to TRBD1. CDR1 MGHRA and CDR2 YSYEKL come from the germline V gene. The CDR3 contains 17 residues. The V segment lost 0 bases and the J segment 8 bases; nucleotides outside the gene matches: 12.

This clone turned up a few times. V usage is TRBV5-5 and J usage is TRBJ2-3; D perhaps matches TRBD1 (6 bases). Germline loops: CDR1 SGHKS, CDR2 YYEKEE (reference sequence). Trimming took 4 bases from V and 0 from J, leaving 12 bases between them. The CDR3 is 15 residues long. CDR3 in amino acids: CASSGGQFSTDTQYF. CDR3 coding DNA: TGTGCCAGCAGCGGCGGACAGTTTAGCACAGATACGCAGTATTTT.

J is TRBJ1-6 and V is TRBV19, with no clear D. The V and J ends lost 3 bases and 5 bases respectively, with 14 bases between them. Germline V gene sequence: CDR1 LNHDA, CDR2 SQIVND (reference sequence). The CDR3 extends over 16 amino acids. Here the CDR3 DNA reads TGTGCCAGTAGTATTTCGGCAGGAGGAAATAATTCACCCCTCCACTTT. Protein sequence: CASSISAGGNNSPLHF.

This chain links TRBV24-1 with TRBJ2-1; TRBD2 matches 8 bases. Per the germline V gene, CDR1 is KGHDR and CDR2 is SFDVKD. The V and J ends lost 10 bases and 8 bases, in that order; junction bases with no gene match: 15. CDR3 size: 15 residues. CDR3 sequence (DNA): TGTGCCACGTTGGGGCCGGGACTAGGTTTCGATGAGCAGTTCTTC. It translates to CATLGPGLGFDEQFF.

This sequence joins TRBV7-9 and TRBJ2-1; TRBD2 matches at 9 bases. Germline V lookup: CDR1 SEHNR, CDR2 FQNEAQ (reference sequence). The length of the CDR3 is 15 residues. Trimming cost V 5 bases and J 3 bases; bases outside gene matches: 5. CDR3 sequence reads: CASSISGSDYNEQFF. DNA of the CDR3: TGTGCCAGCAGCATTAGCGGGAGCGACTACAATGAGCAGTTCTTC.

The chain couples TRBV30 to TRBJ1-3; unclear D gene. The CDR3 length is 11 residues. The V end was cut by 5 bases, the J end by 4 bases, with 6 bases between. Germline lookup yields CDR1 GTSNPN and CDR2 SVGIG (reference sequence). The CDR3 coding sequence is TGTGCCTGGGTACAGGGAAACACCATATATTTT. It yields the protein CAWVQGNTIYF.

The chain joins TRBV5-5 to TRBJ2-3; D might be TRBD1 (6 bases). This CDR3 spans 15 amino acids. Germline CDR1 reads SGHKS; CDR2 reads YYEKEE (reference sequence). The V end was cut by 0 bases, the J end by 1 base, with 9 bases between. The CDR3 here is CASSLVAGGTDTQYF. The CDR3 coding sequence is TGTGCCAGCAGCTTGGTTGCAGGGGGCACAGATACGCAGTATTTT.

V gene TRBV18 combines with J gene TRBJ1-4, with unresolved D. V was clipped by 0 bases and J by 8 bases, with 13 bases between them. Germline V gene lookup returns CDR1 KGHSH and CDR2 LQKENI. This CDR3 has 15 residues. The CDR3 region is CASSPPSEGREKLFF. DNA for the CDR3: TGTGCCAGCTCACCACCGTCGGAGGGCCGGGAAAAACTGTTTTTT.

This clone was seen once. The chain combines TRBV28 with TRBJ1-6; 10 positions agree with TRBD1. This CDR3 is 14 amino acids long. The ends lost 7 bases at V and 7 bases at J; junction bases unmatched: 4. Germline V CDR1 and CDR2: MDHEN, SYDVKM. The CDR3 protein is CASIPGQGNSPLHF. In DNA form, the CDR3 reads TGTGCCAGCATCCCGGGACAGGGGAATTCACCCCTCCACTTT.

The V and J genes are TRBV2 and TRBJ1-2; 7 nucleotides align to TRBD1. The CDR3 extends over 14 amino acids. J lost 6 bases, V lost 10 bases, and 14 bases had no gene match. The germline gives CDR1 SNHLY, CDR2 FYNNEI. Here the CDR3 reads CATRVEGAVDGYTF. The CDR3 nucleotides read TGTGCCACGCGGGTGGAGGGGGCTGTTGATGGCTACACCTTC.